This record looks at one TCR beta chain sequence and its context. V was clipped by 3 bases and J by 5 bases, with 17 bases between them. Germline CDR1 SGHRS, CDR2 YFSETQ. The CDR3 is 15 amino acids. The entry originates in a study of blood T cell repertoires in COVID-19. Study summary: T cells, B-cell-depleted T cells, or PBMCs provided the cDNA or gDNA that served as material.

Measured with immunoSEQ multiplex PCR; TCRdb has only the in-frame clones, and not every one. This sample has a few hundred thousand clones, with 85% to 90% found just once. The sequence derives from a woman aged 25 to 39 with COVID-19, enrolled during active disease. V gene TRBV5-1 combines with J gene TRBJ2-5; no reliable D call. Input material: peripheral blood. The DNA of the CDR3 is TGCGCCAGCAGCTCGACCGAGGCGCTCGGGGAGACCCAGTACTTC. This encodes CASSSTEALGETQYF.